The 6 T cell receptor beta chains below all came from one sample that was sequenced in a study of Ad26.COV2.S vaccination and SARS-CoV-2 variants. Stated treatment: roughly 18 received Ad26.COV2.S at low or high dose, single or two shots; a few received placebo; per-sample allocation not given. After the first vaccine or placebo injection, samples were drawn on day 63. TCRdb's copy holds only in-frame clones and misses some; the assay was immunoSEQ multiplex PCR. The sample gives roughly 500,000 clones, around 88% of which show up once; 9.5% to 15% is in the top ten. This specimen consisted of peripheral blood, obtained in a trial of Ad26.COV2.S vaccine versus placebo. The receptors were sampled from a person aged 18-60 years who received the Ad26.COV2.S COVID-19 vaccine or a placebo.

The J gene is TRBJ1-1, the V gene TRBV7-2; TRBD1 matches 8 bases. Germline loops: CDR1 SGHTA, CDR2 FQGNSA. Unmatched junction bases numbered 6, after V lost 1 base and J lost 11 bases. The CDR3 contains 13 residues. CDR3 nucleotides: TGTGCCAGCAGCTTAGGGGACAGGCGGATCGCTTTCTTT. This encodes CASSLGDRRIAFF.

The chain links TRBV9 to TRBJ1-5; possible D gene TRBD1, 5 bases. In germline, CDR1 is SGDLS, CDR2 YYNGEE. This CDR3 spans 14 amino acids. Trimming removed 4 bases at V and 4 bases at J, with 12 bases between. CDR3 in amino acids: CASSLGTRNQPQHF. Here the CDR3 DNA reads TGTGCCAGCAGCCTAGGGACTCGAAATCAGCCCCAGCATTTT.

In its sample, this clone was seen once. V is TRBV6-2 or TRBV6-3 and J is TRBJ2-1, with 14 bases matching TRBD2. Germline CDR1 MNHEY, CDR2 SVGEGT. CDR3 length equals 18 residues. Losses at the gene ends were 2 bases for V and 7 bases for J; bases not matched to a gene: 10. For the CDR3, the DNA is TGTGCCAGCAGTTACACACTCGGGACTAGCGGGAGTCGGAATGAGCAGTTCTTC. Translation gives CASSYTLGTSGSRNEQFF.

V usage is TRBV4-1 and J usage is TRBJ2-2; the match to TRBD1 covers 10 bases. Losses at the gene ends were 4 bases for V and 7 bases for J; bases not matched to a gene: 6. The CDR3 length is 15 residues. Per germline, CDR1 MGHRA and CDR2 YSYEKL. The CDR3 nucleotides read TGCGCCAGCAGCCTCCGGGACAGGGGTAACGGGGAGCTGTTTTTT. It yields the protein CASSLRDRGNGELFF.

This chain connects TRBV7-2 to TRBJ1-2, with 7 bases matching TRBD1. This CDR3 has 14 amino acids. Germline V gene sequence: CDR1 SGHTA, CDR2 FQGNSA. V shed 1 base, J shed 7 bases, and the junction held 6 bases outside the gene matches. The CDR3 is CASSLGPTGAGYTF. The CDR3 DNA follows: TGTGCCAGCAGCTTAGGCCCCACAGGGGCTGGCTACACCTTC.

CDR3 residues: CASRRQGDLYEQYF. The CDR3 bases are TGTGCCAGCAGGCGACAGGGAGACCTCTACGAGCAGTACTTC. The gene calls are TRBV6-5 and TRBJ2-7; 7 bases agree with TRBD1. Germline CDR1 MNHEY, CDR2 SVGAGI. CDR3 length: 14 amino acids. With 6 bases clipped from V and 3 bases from J, the junction kept 8 bases outside the gene matches.